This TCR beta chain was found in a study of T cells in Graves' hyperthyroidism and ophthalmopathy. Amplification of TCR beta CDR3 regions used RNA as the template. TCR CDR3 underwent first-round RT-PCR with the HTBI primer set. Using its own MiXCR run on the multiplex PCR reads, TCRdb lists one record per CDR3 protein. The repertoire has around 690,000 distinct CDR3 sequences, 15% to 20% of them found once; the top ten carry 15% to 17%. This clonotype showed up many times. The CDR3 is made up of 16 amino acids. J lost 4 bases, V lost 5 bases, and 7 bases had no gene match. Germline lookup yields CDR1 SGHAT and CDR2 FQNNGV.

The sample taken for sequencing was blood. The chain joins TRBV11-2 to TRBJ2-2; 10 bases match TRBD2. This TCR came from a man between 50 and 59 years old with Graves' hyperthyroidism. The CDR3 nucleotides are TGTGCCAGCAGCCCGTGGACTAGCGGAGCCACCGGGGAGCTGTTTTTT. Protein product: CASSPWTSGATGELFF.